This T cell receptor beta chain was captured in a study of CD8+CD57+ T cells in acquired aplastic anemia. This clonotype was seen only a few times. Its cognate antigen is unknown. The length of the CDR3 is 17 residues. V was clipped by 5 bases and J by 4 bases, with 18 bases between them. Germline CDR1 and CDR2: SGHTA and FQGNSA. CDR3 and TCR beta VDJ profiling relied on genomic DNA as the template. TCRdb called the reads again in MiXCR, with one record for every CDR3 protein. The data show under 350,000 distinct CDR3 sequences, roughly half seen once. The study's findings and limits: Statistical testing detected no significant gap in CD8+ Simpson's diversity between patients and controls. Between patients and controls, around 27 CD8+ CDR3 sequences were found in common.

V is TRBV7-2 and J is TRBJ2-6, with no clear D. Sequences were obtained from sorted CD4+, CD8+, or CD8+CD57+ T cells (not recorded which) from PBMCs. The receptor was derived from a human donor with severe aplastic anemia or a healthy control (not recorded which). CDR3: CASSQVIGLRGANVLTF. The CDR3 nucleotides are TGTGCCAGCAGCCAAGTAATCGGCCTTCGCGGGGCCAACGTCCTGACTTTC.